What follows is one T cell receptor (beta chain) and its context. Its specificity is not known. TCRdb called the reads again in MiXCR, with one record for every CDR3 protein. This table holds roughly 200,000 distinct CDR3 sequences, 15% to 20% found once. This specimen comes from a study of T cell repertoires in cytomegalovirus infection. Whole-study context: Indicated by public TCR beta signatures were CMV infection and matching HLA type.

Study-level points and caveats: Individuals carrying CMV plus the relevant HLA were identified by cumulative frequency of public TCR beta families. HLA-C-restricted, CMV-specific TCR beta clonotypes were dominant ex vivo.

V was pared by 5 bases and J by 4 bases, with 10 bases of the junction left unmatched. This CDR3 spans 16 amino acids. Germline lookup yields CDR1 SGHTA and CDR2 FQGNSA. The J gene is TRBJ2-3, the V gene TRBV7-2; TRBD2 aligns across 9 bases. The source material was CD8+ T cells from PBMCs. The clonotype was recovered from a human donor in good health (CMV status not recorded). Some clones in this sample may be carry-over from other donors' samples. The CDR3 DNA sequence: TGTGCCAGCAGCCGTGATAGCGGGGGTAGGGCAGATACGCAGTATTTT. Translating it yields CASSRDSGGRADTQYF.